This T cell receptor (beta chain) is drawn from a study of CD8 T cells in Susac syndrome. Sequencing of TCR beta was undertaken in CD8+ and CD4+ T cells derived from blood. Negative isolation was used for CD8+ and CD4+ T cells and FACS enrichment for TEMRA cells. With 3 bases clipped from V and 7 bases from J, the junction kept 11 bases outside the gene matches. This CDR3 contains 14 residues. Germline V gene data show CDR1 as DFQATT and CDR2 as SNEGSKA (reference sequence). General observations from the study: The authors acknowledged that the study's TCR sequencing and HLA analysis involved relatively few individuals.

A remark on this clonotype: Its antigen is not known.

Reverse transcription used 0.5 to 1 ug RNA and random hexamers. An immunoSEQ multiplex PCR generated amplified TCR beta CDR3 products spanning 54 Vbeta and 13 Jbeta. MiXCR, applied by TCRdb to the immunoSEQ multiplex PCR reads, yields one record per CDR3 protein. Here the sample spans 140,000 or so distinct CDR3 sequences, 85% to 95% being singletons. The sample was CD4+ T cells from PBMCs. This receptor was taken from a human donor with multiple sclerosis. The rearrangement links TRBV20-1 to TRBJ2-7, with 8 bases lining up with TRBD1. DNA of the CDR3: TGCAGTGCTAGGCTCCGACAGGGGTACGGGGAGCAGTACTTC. Translating gives CSARLRQGYGEQYF.